These T cell receptor beta chains were read from a single sample in a study of metastatic and nonmetastatic thyroid tumors. Using MiXCR, TCRdb re-called clones from the PCR reads. The sample yields tens of thousands of clones, about 12% seen once. Sequenced sample: blood. The receptors originated from a male donor with papillary thyroid cancer or a benign thyroid nodule (not recorded which). Some clones in this sample may be carry-over from other donors' samples. The CDR3 runs from the conserved cysteine through the conserved F or W. Each record gives: J gene, V gene, D gene, clone size, CDR3 protein, CDR3 DNA. D genes are given only for firm matches. Clone sizes are given selectively: once, few, many, or a class where the clone is expanded.

j_gene: TRBJ1-5; v_gene: TRBV5-5; d_gene: -; abundance: many; CDR3aa: CASSLGGPNQPQHF; CDR3nt: TGTGCCAGCAGCTTAGGGGGGCCCAATCAGCCCCAGCATTTT
j_gene: TRBJ2-7; v_gene: TRBV20-1; d_gene: TRBD2; abundance: -; CDR3aa: CSARDRGRANEQYF; CDR3nt: TGCAGTGCTAGAGATCGCGGGAGGGCCAACGAGCAGTACTTC
j_gene: TRBJ2-2; v_gene: TRBV4-1; d_gene: -; abundance: -; CDR3aa: CASMPGLGTGELFF; CDR3nt: TGCGCCAGCATGCCGGGATTGGGCACCGGGGAGCTGTTTTTT
j_gene: TRBJ1-6; v_gene: TRBV28; d_gene: TRBD1; abundance: few; CDR3aa: CASSKIGTEYNSPLHF; CDR3nt: TGTGCCAGCAGTAAGATCGGGACAGAATATAATTCACCCCTCCACTTT
j_gene: TRBJ1-5; v_gene: TRBV30; d_gene: -; abundance: medium-sized; CDR3aa: CAWSMGSSSNQPQHF; CDR3nt: TGTGCCTGGAGTATGGGCAGTTCTAGCAATCAGCCCCAGCATTTT
j_gene: TRBJ2-1; v_gene: TRBV12-3/TRBV12-4; d_gene: -; abundance: -; CDR3aa: CASRPDMHNEQFF; CDR3nt: TGTGCCAGCCGACCCGATATGCACAATGAGCAGTTCTTC
j_gene: TRBJ2-2; v_gene: TRBV12-3/TRBV12-4; d_gene: -; abundance: few; CDR3aa: CASRTTRTGELFF; CDR3nt: TGTGCCAGCAGAACTACTAGGACCGGGGAGCTGTTTTTT
j_gene: TRBJ2-1; v_gene: TRBV3-1; d_gene: TRBD2; abundance: many; CDR3aa: CASSHLTSGYNEQFF; CDR3nt: TGTGCCAGCAGCCATTTGACTAGCGGGTACAATGAGCAGTTCTTC
j_gene: TRBJ2-4; v_gene: TRBV5-6; d_gene: -; abundance: many; CDR3aa: CASSLDTVQNIQYF; CDR3nt: TGTGCCAGCAGCTTGGATACAGTACAAAACATTCAGTACTTC
j_gene: TRBJ2-3; v_gene: TRBV20-1; d_gene: -; abundance: many; CDR3aa: CSANREDTQYF; CDR3nt: TGCAGTGCTAACAGAGAGGATACGCAGTATTTT
j_gene: TRBJ1-1; v_gene: TRBV18; d_gene: -; abundance: many; CDR3aa: CASSLGRNEAFF; CDR3nt: TGTGCCAGCTCCCTAGGACGGAATGAAGCTTTCTTT
j_gene: TRBJ2-6; v_gene: TRBV6-1; d_gene: -; abundance: few; CDR3aa: CASTQQAVANVLTF; CDR3nt: TGTGCCAGCACACAGCAGGCTGTGGCCAACGTCCTGACTTTC
j_gene: TRBJ2-2; v_gene: TRBV6-6; d_gene: TRBD1; abundance: medium-sized; CDR3aa: CASSYRRGLGDTGELFF; CDR3nt: TGTGCCAGCAGTTACCGCAGGGGGCTAGGTGACACCGGGGAGCTGTTTTTT
j_gene: TRBJ2-1; v_gene: TRBV5-1; d_gene: TRBD2; abundance: -; CDR3aa: CASSLVGQTAGGSREQFF; CDR3nt: TGCGCCAGCAGCTTGGTCGGACAAACAGCGGGAGGTTCGAGGGAGCAGTTCTTC
j_gene: TRBJ2-1; v_gene: TRBV6-4; d_gene: TRBD2; abundance: few; CDR3aa: CASSASGSSYNEQFF; CDR3nt: TGTGCCAGCAGTGCTAGCGGGAGCTCCTACAATGAGCAGTTCTTC
j_gene: TRBJ2-7; v_gene: TRBV11-2; d_gene: -; abundance: many; CDR3aa: CASSFWLGPYEQYF; CDR3nt: TGTGCCAGCAGCTTTTGGCTGGGTCCATACGAGCAGTACTTC
j_gene: TRBJ2-7; v_gene: TRBV27; d_gene: TRBD2; abundance: medium-sized; CDR3aa: CASSPRGGTYEQYF; CDR3nt: TGTGCCAGCAGTCCCCGCGGGGGAACCTACGAGCAGTACTTC
j_gene: TRBJ2-3; v_gene: TRBV27; d_gene: -; abundance: many; CDR3aa: CASSSPLPPSTDTQYF; CDR3nt: TGTGCCAGCAGCTCCCCGTTGCCGCCCAGCACAGATACGCAGTATTTT
j_gene: TRBJ2-1; v_gene: TRBV20-1; d_gene: TRBD2; abundance: many; CDR3aa: CSANGVTSGIRSYNEQFF; CDR3nt: TGCAGTGCCAACGGGGTGACTAGCGGGATCCGCTCCTACAATGAGCAGTTCTTC
j_gene: TRBJ2-3; v_gene: TRBV5-1; d_gene: -; abundance: many; CDR3aa: CASSFGTDTDTQYF; CDR3nt: TGCGCCAGCAGCTTTGGCACAGACACAGATACGCAGTATTTT
j_gene: TRBJ2-7; v_gene: TRBV27; d_gene: TRBD2; abundance: medium-sized; CDR3aa: CATSFGTSGPYEQYF; CDR3nt: TGTGCCACCAGCTTCGGGACTAGCGGCCCCTACGAGCAGTACTTC
j_gene: TRBJ2-1; v_gene: TRBV28; d_gene: TRBD2; abundance: medium-sized; CDR3aa: CASIAGTSGRHEQFF; CDR3nt: TGTGCCAGCATTGCCGGGACTAGCGGGAGACATGAGCAGTTCTTC